Sequencing of this T cell receptor beta chain was carried out in a study of brain metastases from non-small cell lung cancer. Findings and caveats of the study: TCR repertoires overlapped largely between brain metastases and matched primaries. Compared with primary tumors, brain metastases showed less T-cell infiltration.

Regarding this clone: The antigen is not known.

Method: immunoSEQ multiplex PCR; TCRdb's copy keeps in-frame clones and lacks some. The sample lists more than 1,400 clones; around 82% were seen once. This CDR3 spans 13 amino acids. Germline-derived CDR1 and CDR2 are KGHDR and SFDVKD. Trimming removed 5 bases from V and 2 bases from J, with 7 bases in between. This clonotype was sampled from a donor at least 40 years old with non-small cell lung cancer. Specimen: tissue from a brain metastasis. The rearrangement uses TRBV24-1 and TRBJ2-3; D is undetermined. This chain's CDR3 is CATSATHTDTQYF. For the CDR3, the DNA is TGTGCCACCAGTGCGACCCACACAGATACGCAGTATTTT.